The 21 T cell receptor beta chains below all came from one sample that was sequenced in a study of T cells in Graves' hyperthyroidism and ophthalmopathy. TCR beta CDR3 region amplification was performed from RNA transcripts. TCR CDR3 underwent first-round RT-PCR with the HTBI primer set. TCRdb called the multiplex PCR reads again in MiXCR, with one record for every CDR3 protein. The table has approximately 400,000 distinct CDR3 sequences, about 14% seen once; the top ten hold 25% to 30%. The sequenced material came from blood. The receptors were gathered from a man aged 45-65 years with Graves' ophthalmopathy.

A few counts support this clonotype. The rearrangement uses TRBV3-1 and TRBJ2-5, with 10 bases that match TRBD2. In germline, CDR1 is LGHDT, CDR2 YNNKEL (reference sequence). V lost 1 base and J lost 3; bases outside the gene matches: 8. This CDR3 region has 17 residues. The CDR3 DNA is TGTGCCAGCAGCCAAGTGGCCAGCGGGAGGGCCGAAGAGACCCAGTACTTC. Translating gives CASSQVASGRAEETQYF.

This clonotype was seen a handful of times. J is TRBJ1-4 and V is TRBV19, with D maybe TRBD1 (5 bases). This CDR3 has 16 amino acids. The V and J ends lost 4 bases and 3 bases respectively, with 15 bases between them. Germline loops: CDR1 LNHDA, CDR2 SQIVND (reference sequence). CDR3 sequence: CASSRLSTVPNEKLFF. The CDR3 DNA follows: TGTGCCAGTAGTAGACTTTCGACAGTTCCTAATGAAAAACTGTTTTTT.

In its sample, this clonotype was seen many times. The CDR3 nucleotides are TGCAGTGCTAAGCTAGCGGGAGCTCGCACAGATACGCAGTATTTT. This translates into CSAKLAGARTDTQYF. The chain carries TRBV20-1 and TRBJ2-3, with TRBD2 matching 10 bases. CDR3 length: 15 amino acids. Germline CDR1 is DFQATT and CDR2 is SNEGSKA (reference sequence). The V gene end was trimmed by 4 bases and the J gene end by 1 base; junction bases not matched to a gene: 5.

This clonotype has ten or more counts. The chain is built from TRBV3-1 and TRBJ1-2; D remains ambiguous. Germline loops: CDR1 LGHDT, CDR2 YNNKEL (reference sequence). The CDR3 consists of 13 residues. The V and J ends lost 4 bases and 2 bases respectively, with 8 bases between them. The CDR3 region is CASSRMENYGYTF. The CDR3 bases are TGTGCCAGCAGCCGGATGGAGAACTATGGCTACACCTTC.

There are many counts of this clonotype. The chain couples TRBV7-8 to TRBJ2-1; tentatively, D is TRBD2 (6 bases). Germline loops: CDR1 SGHVS, CDR2 FQNEAQ. V was cut by 3 bases and J by 10 bases, with 19 bases left in between. CDR3 length equals 15 residues. CDR3 DNA: TGTGCCAGCAGCTTTGTGGACTCTTCCGCGGGAGAGCAGTTCTTC. Protein sequence: CASSFVDSSAGEQFF. The complete variable domain, with remaining parts taken from reference TRBV7-8 and TRBJ2-1, reads GAGVSQSPRYKVAKRGQDVALRCDPISGHVSLFWYQQALGQGPEFLTYFQNEAQLDKSGLPSDRFFAERPEGSVSTLKIQRTQQEDSAVYLCASSFVDSSAGEQFFGPGTRLTVL.

Many counts were recorded for this clonotype. The chain combines TRBV6-5 with TRBJ1-2; the D is unclear. The CDR3 totals 13 residues. In germline, CDR1 is MNHEY, CDR2 SVGAGI. The V end lost 0 bases, the J end lost 8 bases, and 10 bases lay between the germline ends. The CDR3 loop reads CASSYSGRRGYTF. DNA of the CDR3: TGTGCCAGCAGTTACTCCGGCCGAAGGGGCTACACCTTC.

This clonotype was recorded many times. The CDR3 sequence: CASSYSIYRGSGANVLTF. In nucleotides, the CDR3 is TGTGCCAGCAGTTACTCGATATACAGGGGATCTGGGGCCAACGTCCTGACTTTC. The V and J genes are TRBV6-6 and TRBJ2-6; TRBD1 aligns across 7 bases. The junction had 6 bases not matched to a gene; V was cut back by 0 bases and J by 1 base. The CDR3 extends over 18 amino acids. The germline CDR1 and CDR2 sequences are MNHNY and SVGAGI (reference sequence).

The CDR3 DNA sequence: TGTGCCAGCAGCTTAGGTGGGGGCGAACCTGGAAACACCATATATTTT. Residues: CASSLGGGEPGNTIYF. V is TRBV7-9 and J is TRBJ1-3, with D perhaps TRBD1 (6 bases). Germline V lookup: CDR1 SEHNR, CDR2 FQNEAQ (reference sequence). Trimming took off 1 base at V and 2 bases at J, with 12 bases between the two ends. This CDR3 contains 16 residues.

The sample holds many counts of this clonotype. The chain carries TRBV20-1 and TRBJ2-7; TRBD1 matches at 9 bases. V shed 0 bases and J 5 bases; nucleotides not matched to a gene: 8. This CDR3 comprises 15 residues. Germline CDR1 DFQATT, CDR2 SNEGSKA (reference sequence). The CDR3 loop is CSARDGDRGSHEQYF. CDR3 sequence (DNA): TGCAGTGCTAGAGACGGCGACAGGGGGTCCCACGAGCAGTACTTC.

V gene TRBV6-1 combines with J gene TRBJ1-5, with TRBD1 identical over 9 bases. Germline assignment: CDR1 MNHNS and CDR2 SASEGT. After removal of 6 bases from V and 6 bases from J, the junction contained 3 bases not matched to a gene. The CDR3 contains 13 residues. CDR3 sequence reads: CASRGQGSQPQHF. CDR3 sequence (DNA): TGTGCCAGCAGGGGACAGGGAAGTCAGCCCCAGCATTTT.

As concerns this clonotype: A much larger clone lies one base from this, so it may be a read error. Here the CDR3 omits its conserved ending phenylalanine or tryptophan, so a read error is the likely source. This rearrangement joins TRBV18 to TRBJ1-1; D call uncertain. V shed 3 bases and J shed 2 bases, with 10 bases lying between them. CDR1 is KGHSH and CDR2 is LQKENI in the germline V gene. This CDR3 has 14 amino acids. The CDR3 DNA sequence: TGTGCCAGCTCACCCGAGAGGGCTAACACTGAAGCTTTCCTT. Its translation: CASSPERANTEAFL.

This clonotype was seen more than once but under ten times. The chain has TRBV7-2 and TRBJ2-7, with 10 nucleotides matching TRBD2. This CDR3 region has 18 residues. Germline V lookup: CDR1 SGHTA, CDR2 FQGNSA. Trimming took 1 base from V and 0 from J; bases not matched to a gene: 9. The CDR3 coding sequence is TGTGCCAGCAGCTTAGGCCTAGCGGGGGTAAAAAGCTCCTACGAGCAGTACTTC. This codes for CASSLGLAGVKSSYEQYF.

This clonotype was counted ten times or more. The gene calls are TRBV3-1 and TRBJ1-2; D uncertain. Per the germline V gene, CDR1 is LGHDT and CDR2 is YNNKEL (reference sequence). The CDR3 is 14 residues long. V lost 1 base to trimming and J lost 6 bases, with 12 bases between them. For the CDR3, the DNA is TGTGCCAGCAGCCAAGGGCAGGTTCCTAATGGCTACACCTTC. As protein: CASSQGQVPNGYTF.

With respect to this clonotype: A clone one base away is much larger, so this may be a read error. The V call is TRBV5-1, the J call TRBJ2-1, with 8 positions matching TRBD2. The CDR3 totals 13 residues. Germline CDR1 and CDR2: SGHRS and YFSETQ. CDR3 DNA sequence: TGCGCCAGAAGCTTTGCGGGAGGCATGGAGCAGTTCTTC. Protein product: CARSFAGGMEQFF.

Ten or more counts support this clonotype. The genes are TRBV24-1 and TRBJ2-3, with no clear D. Germline V lookup: CDR1 KGHDR, CDR2 SFDVKD. V was trimmed by 0 bases and J by 1 base, leaving 7 bases between them. CDR3 size: 15 residues. Here the CDR3 reads CATSDLRLGTDTQYF. CDR3 nucleotide sequence: TGTGCCACCAGTGATTTGCGGCTAGGCACAGATACGCAGTATTTT.

This clonotype was recorded at least ten times. The V call is TRBV9, the J call TRBJ2-7, with 14 bases aligning to TRBD2. Looked up from germline, CDR1 is SGDLS and CDR2 is YYNGEE. CDR3 size: 15 residues. V shed 3 bases, J shed 6 bases, and the junction held 5 bases outside the gene matches. Here the CDR3 DNA reads TGTGCCAGCAGCGGAGGGACTAGCGGGAGCCGCGAGCAGTACTTC. Residues: CASSGGTSGSREQYF.

This clonotype was counted at least ten times. The chain links TRBV5-1 to TRBJ2-7, with 7 bases fitting TRBD1. The CDR3 covers 14 residues. Losses at the gene ends were 4 bases for V and 0 bases for J; bases not matched to a gene: 4. Germline loops: CDR1 SGHRS, CDR2 YFSETQ. The CDR3 DNA sequence: TGCGCCAGCAGCACGACAGGGAACTCCTACGAGCAGTACTTC. It yields the protein CASSTTGNSYEQYF.

The table lists this clonotype with many counts. V usage is TRBV27 and J usage is TRBJ2-7; 9 bases line up with TRBD1. The CDR3 loop spans 15 amino acids. Germline V gene data show CDR1 as MNHEY and CDR2 as SMNVEV (reference sequence). V shed 5 bases and J 4 bases; nucleotides not matched to a gene: 9. The CDR3 is CASSQFPGQGYEQYF. The CDR3 DNA is TGTGCCAGCAGTCAATTTCCGGGACAGGGATACGAGCAGTACTTC.

This clonotype was picked up a small number of times. The chain uses TRBV7-3 and TRBJ2-2; 9 bases align to TRBD2. V lost 2 bases to trimming and J lost 4 bases; unmatched junction nucleotides: 5. The CDR3 has 16 amino acids. Germline CDR1 and CDR2: SGHTA and FQGTGA. CDR3 nucleotide sequence: TGTGCCAGCAGCTTATCGGGCGGGAGGGGCACCGGGGAGCTGTTTTTT. Its translation: CASSLSGGRGTGELFF.

This clonotype was recorded at least ten times. DNA of the CDR3: TGTGCCAGCAGTTTAATCCATGAGCAGTTCTTC. Its translation is CASSLIHEQFF. J is TRBJ2-1 and V is TRBV28, with D unclear. V lost 2 bases, J lost 8 bases, and 4 bases lay in between. The CDR3 covers 11 residues. CDR1 and CDR2 (germline): MDHEN, SYDVKM. The full variable domain, with the rest looked up from reference TRBV28 and TRBJ2-1, is DVKVTQSSRYLVKRTGEKVFLECVQDMDHENMFWYRQDPGLGLRLIYFSYDVKMKEKGDIPEGYSVSREKKERFSLILESASTNQTSMYLCASSLIHEQFFGPGTRLTVL.

This clonotype was seen a few times. The chain uses TRBV24-1 and TRBJ2-3; 8 bases are a match to TRBD1. Losses at the gene ends were 4 bases for V and 3 bases for J; bases not matched to a gene: 11. This CDR3 has 17 amino acids. Germline CDR1 is KGHDR and CDR2 is SFDVKD. This CDR3 is CATSDPGRGLRTDTQYF. CDR3 DNA sequence: TGTGCCACCAGTGACCCCGGCAGGGGGCTTAGGACAGATACGCAGTATTTT.